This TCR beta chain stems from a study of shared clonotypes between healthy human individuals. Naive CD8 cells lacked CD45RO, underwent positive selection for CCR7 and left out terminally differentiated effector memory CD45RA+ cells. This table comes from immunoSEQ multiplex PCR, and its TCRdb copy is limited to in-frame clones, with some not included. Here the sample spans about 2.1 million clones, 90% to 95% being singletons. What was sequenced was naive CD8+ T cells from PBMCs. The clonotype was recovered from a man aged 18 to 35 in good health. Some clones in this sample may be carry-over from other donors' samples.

The CDR3 reads CASSLEGRVSNEQFF. The CDR3 region has the DNA TGTGCCAGCAGCTTGGAGGGCCGGGTGTCCAATGAGCAGTTCTTC. The J gene is TRBJ2-1, the V gene TRBV11-2; the D gene is possibly TRBD2 (6 bases). The CDR3 covers 15 residues. Per the germline V gene, CDR1 is SGHAT and CDR2 is FQNNGV. V was cut by 3 bases and J by 6 bases, with 15 bases left in between.